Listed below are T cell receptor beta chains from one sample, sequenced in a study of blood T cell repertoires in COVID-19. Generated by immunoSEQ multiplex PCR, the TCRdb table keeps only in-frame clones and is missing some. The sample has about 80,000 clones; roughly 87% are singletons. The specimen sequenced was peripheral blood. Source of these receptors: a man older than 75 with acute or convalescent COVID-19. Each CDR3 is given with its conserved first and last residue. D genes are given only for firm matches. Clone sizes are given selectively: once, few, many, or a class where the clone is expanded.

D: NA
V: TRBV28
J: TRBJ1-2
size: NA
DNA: TGTGCCAGCAGTTATCGGGGGGGCTACACCTTC
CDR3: CASSYRGGYTF

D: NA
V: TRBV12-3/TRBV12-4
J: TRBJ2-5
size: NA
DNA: TGTGCCAGCACTAAGAATGAGGCAGAGACCCAGTACTTC
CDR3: CASTKNEAETQYF

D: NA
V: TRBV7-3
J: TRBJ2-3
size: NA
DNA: TGTGCCAGCAGCTTAAGAGCGGAGACAGATACGCAGTATTTT
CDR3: CASSLRAETDTQYF

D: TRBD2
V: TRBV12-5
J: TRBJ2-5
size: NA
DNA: TGTGCTAGTGGTTTTCTAGCGGGGGCCAAAGAGACCCAGTACTTC
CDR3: CASGFLAGAKETQYF

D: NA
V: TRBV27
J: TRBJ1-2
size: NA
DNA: TGTGCCAGCAGTTTAGGGCAGGGCTATGGCTACACCTTC
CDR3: CASSLGQGYGYTF

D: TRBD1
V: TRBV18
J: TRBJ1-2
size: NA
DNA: TGTGCCAGCTCCCCGGACAGGGGATATGGCTACACCTTC
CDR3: CASSPDRGYGYTF

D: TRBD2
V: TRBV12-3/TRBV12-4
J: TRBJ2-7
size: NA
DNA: TGTGCCAGCAGATCAACTAGCGCCGAGCAGTACTTC
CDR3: CASRSTSAEQYF

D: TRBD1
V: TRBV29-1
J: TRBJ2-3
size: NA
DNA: TGCAGCGTTGCGCCCACAGGGGGCGGGGGAGATACGCAGTATTTT
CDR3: CSVAPTGGGGDTQYF

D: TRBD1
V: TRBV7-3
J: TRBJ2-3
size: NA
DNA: TGTGCCAGCAGCACATTCGGACAGGGGGCAACAGATACGCAGTATTTT
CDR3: CASSTFGQGATDTQYF

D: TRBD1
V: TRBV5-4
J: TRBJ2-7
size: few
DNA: TGTGCCAGCAGCGAGGGACAGGGGGCCCTCTACGAGCAGTACTTC
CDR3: CASSEGQGALYEQYF

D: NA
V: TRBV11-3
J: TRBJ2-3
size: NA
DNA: TGTGCCAGCAGCTTAGGCCAGAGCACAGATACGCAGTATTTT
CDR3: CASSLGQSTDTQYF

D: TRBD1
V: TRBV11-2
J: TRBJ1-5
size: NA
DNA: TGTGCCAGCAGCTCAGGGGGCGTCCAGCCCCAGCATTTT
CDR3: CASSSGGVQPQHF

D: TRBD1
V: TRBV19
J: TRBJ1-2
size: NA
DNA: TGTGCCAGTAGTATAGGAGCACAGGGGTATGCATATGGCTACACCTTC
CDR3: CASSIGAQGYAYGYTF

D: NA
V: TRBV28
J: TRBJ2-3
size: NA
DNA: TGTGCCAGCACCGCTAGGGGTTACGACTGGGATTTT
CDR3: CASTARGYDWDF

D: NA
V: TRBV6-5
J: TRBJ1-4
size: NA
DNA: TGTGCCAGCAGTTACTCCCCCGCGCGCGGAAAACTGTTTTTT
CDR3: CASSYSPARGKLFF

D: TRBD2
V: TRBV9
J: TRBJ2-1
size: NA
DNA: TGTGCCAGCAGCGGCGGGGGTTGGTCCAATGAGCAGTTCTTC
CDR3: CASSGGGWSNEQFF

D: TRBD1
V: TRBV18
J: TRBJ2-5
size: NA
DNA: TGTGCCAGCTCACCTGGGACAGTAAAAGAGACCCAGTACTTC
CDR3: CASSPGTVKETQYF

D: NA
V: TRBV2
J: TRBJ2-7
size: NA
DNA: TGTGCCAGCAACGAGGAGGGGGCTAGCTGGGGCGAGCAGTACTTC
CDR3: CASNEEGASWGEQYF

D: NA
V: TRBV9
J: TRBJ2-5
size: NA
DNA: TGTGCCAGCAGCGTAGCAGGACAGCAAGAGACCCAGTACTTC
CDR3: CASSVAGQQETQYF

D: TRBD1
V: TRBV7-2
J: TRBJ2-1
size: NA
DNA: TGTGCCAGCAGCCTACAGGGGGCAGGGTCCAATGAGCAGTTCTTC
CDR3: CASSLQGAGSNEQFF

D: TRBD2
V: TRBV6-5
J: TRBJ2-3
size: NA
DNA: TGTGCCAGCAGACTAGCGGGGGGGCGGGCAGATACGCAGTATTTT
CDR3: CASRLAGGRADTQYF

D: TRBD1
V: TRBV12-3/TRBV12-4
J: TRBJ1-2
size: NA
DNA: TGTGCCAGCAGTCCGACAGGGAACTATGGCTACACCTTC
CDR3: CASSPTGNYGYTF

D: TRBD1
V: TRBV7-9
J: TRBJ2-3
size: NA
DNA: TGTGCCAGCAGCTTAGTAGAGAACAGGGGGGGCACAGATACGCAGTATTTT
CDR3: CASSLVENRGGTDTQYF

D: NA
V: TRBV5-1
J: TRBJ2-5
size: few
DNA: TGCGCCAGCAGCTTGGACAGGGTAGGGGAGACCCAGTACTTC
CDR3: CASSLDRVGETQYF

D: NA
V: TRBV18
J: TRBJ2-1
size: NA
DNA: TGTGCCAGCTCACCACCTGACACATACAATGAGCAGTTCTTC
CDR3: CASSPPDTYNEQFF

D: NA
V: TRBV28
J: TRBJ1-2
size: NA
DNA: TGTGCCAGCAGAGAGGGCGGCAGGAACGGCTACACCTTC
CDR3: CASREGGRNGYTF

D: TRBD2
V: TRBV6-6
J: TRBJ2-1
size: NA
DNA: TGTGCCAGCATTCCTGGCGGGGGGGTGAATGAGCAGTTCTTC
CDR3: CASIPGGGVNEQFF

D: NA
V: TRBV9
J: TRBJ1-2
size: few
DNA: TGTGCCAGCACCTCCCGGAACTATGGCTACACCTTC
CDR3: CASTSRNYGYTF

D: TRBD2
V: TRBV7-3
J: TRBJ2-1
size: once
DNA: TGTGCCAGCAGCCCGACTAGCGTGCAGAACAATGAGCAGTTCTTC
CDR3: CASSPTSVQNNEQFF

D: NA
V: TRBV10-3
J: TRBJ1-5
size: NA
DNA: TGTGCCATCAGTGCGGGGGGAAGCAATCAGCCCCAGCATTTT
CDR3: CAISAGGSNQPQHF

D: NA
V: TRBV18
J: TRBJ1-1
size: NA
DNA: TGTGCCAGCTCACCCACAGCGAACACTGAAGCTTTCTTT
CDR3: CASSPTANTEAFF

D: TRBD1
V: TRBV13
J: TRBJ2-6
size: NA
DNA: TGTGCCAGCAGCTTTGGGTCAGGGGGAACCAACGTCCTGACTTTC
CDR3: CASSFGSGGTNVLTF

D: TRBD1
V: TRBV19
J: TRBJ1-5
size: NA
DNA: TGTGCCAGTGACCGGACAGGGCAGACCAATCAGCCCCAGCATTTT
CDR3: CASDRTGQTNQPQHF

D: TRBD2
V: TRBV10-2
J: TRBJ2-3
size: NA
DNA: TGCGCCAGCAGTGAGCAGCGGGGGGGCGTGGCAGATACGCAGTATTTT
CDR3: CASSEQRGGVADTQYF

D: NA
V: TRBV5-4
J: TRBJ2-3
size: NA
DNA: TGTGCCAGCAGCTTGGAGGGGGGGAACAGAGGGGTAGATACGCAGTATTTT
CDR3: CASSLEGGNRGVDTQYF

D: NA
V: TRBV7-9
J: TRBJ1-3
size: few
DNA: TGTGCCAGCAGCTTAATGGCGGTGGATTCTGGAAACACCATATATTTT
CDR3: CASSLMAVDSGNTIYF

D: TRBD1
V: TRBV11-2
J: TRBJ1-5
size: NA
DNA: TGTGCCAGCAGCTTAGATGGACAGGGACATCAGCCCCAGCATTTT
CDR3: CASSLDGQGHQPQHF

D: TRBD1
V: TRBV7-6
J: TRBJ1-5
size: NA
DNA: TGTGCCAGCAGCTTGAGGGACAGGTCGTATAGCAATCAGCCCCAGCATTTT
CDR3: CASSLRDRSYSNQPQHF

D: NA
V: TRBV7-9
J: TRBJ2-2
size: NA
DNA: TGTGCCAGCAGCTTCTTTACAGGCCCCGGGGAGCTGTTTTTT
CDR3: CASSFFTGPGELFF

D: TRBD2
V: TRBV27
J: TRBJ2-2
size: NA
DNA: TGTGCCAGCAGGCTACTAGCGGGGGAATACACCGGGGAGCTGTTTTTT
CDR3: CASRLLAGEYTGELFF

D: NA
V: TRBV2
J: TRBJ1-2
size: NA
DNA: TGTGCCAGCAGTGAAGAAACAGTAGCTAACTATGGCTACACCTTC
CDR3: CASSEETVANYGYTF

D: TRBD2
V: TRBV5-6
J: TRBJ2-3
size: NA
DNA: TGTGCCAGCAGCTCATGGACTAGCGGGGGCCTAAGCACAGATACGCAGTATTTT
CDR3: CASSSWTSGGLSTDTQYF

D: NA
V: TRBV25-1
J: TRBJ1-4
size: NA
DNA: TGTGCCAGCAGTGAAGTGGGAGCAACTAATGAAAAACTGTTTTTT
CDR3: CASSEVGATNEKLFF

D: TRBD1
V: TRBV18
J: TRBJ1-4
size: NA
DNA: TGTGCCAGCTCACCTGAACCCCGGGACAGGGATGAAAAACTGTTTTTT
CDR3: CASSPEPRDRDEKLFF

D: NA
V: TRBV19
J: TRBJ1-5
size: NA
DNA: TGTGCCAGTAGAAATGGGGAGGGGCAGCATCAGCCCCAGCATTTT
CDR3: CASRNGEGQHQPQHF